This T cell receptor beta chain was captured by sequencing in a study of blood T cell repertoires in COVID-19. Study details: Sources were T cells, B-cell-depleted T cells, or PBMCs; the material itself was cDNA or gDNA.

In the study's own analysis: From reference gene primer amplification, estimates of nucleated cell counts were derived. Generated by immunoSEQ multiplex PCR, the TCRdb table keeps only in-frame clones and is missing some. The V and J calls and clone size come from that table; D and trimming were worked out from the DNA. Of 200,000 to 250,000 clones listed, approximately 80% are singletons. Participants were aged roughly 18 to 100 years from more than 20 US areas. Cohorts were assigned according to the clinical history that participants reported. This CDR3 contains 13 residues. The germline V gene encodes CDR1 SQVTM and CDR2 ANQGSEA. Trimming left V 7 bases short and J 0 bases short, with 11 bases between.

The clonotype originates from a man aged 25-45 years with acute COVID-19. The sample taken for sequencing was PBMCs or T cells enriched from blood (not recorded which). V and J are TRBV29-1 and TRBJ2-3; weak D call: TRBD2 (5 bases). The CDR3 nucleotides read TGCAGCGCGGACTCACGCAGCACAGATACGCAGTATTTT. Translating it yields CSADSRSTDTQYF.